This T cell receptor (beta chain) was observed in a study of cytomegalovirus exposure and HLA in healthy donors. This PCR relied on a set of 60 Vbeta primers and 13 Jbeta primers. TCRdb keeps only in-frame clones here, not all; method: immunoSEQ multiplex PCR. The sample features 55,000 to 75,000 clones, with roughly 4% in its top ten. The trim removed 2 bases at V and 10 bases at J, leaving 7 bases unmatched. CDR3 length equals 14 residues. Looked up from germline, CDR1 is GTSNPN and CDR2 is SVGIG (reference sequence). This TCR derives from a male donor in good health and CMV-seronegative. This sequence joins TRBV30 and TRBJ1-6, with TRBD1 matching 8 bases. Sequencing was done on a sample of PBMCs. This chain's CDR3 is CAWSPDRGDSPLHF. CDR3 sequence (DNA): TGTGCCTGGAGTCCAGACAGGGGTGACTCACCCCTCCACTTT.